This TCR beta chain was profiled in a study of cytomegalovirus exposure and HLA in healthy donors. Whole-study findings and limits: The majority of TCR sequences were rare, yet some public TCRs appeared in many donors.

Germline lookup yields CDR1 SGHTS and CDR2 YDEGEE. Losses at the gene ends were 3 bases for V and 7 bases for J; bases not matched to a gene: 6. CDR3 length equals 16 residues. This clone was detected once. The antigen remains undetermined. The PCR had 60 Vbeta and 13 Jbeta primers. Here immunoSEQ multiplex PCR was the method, and the copy in TCRdb shows in-frame clones only, minus some. The sample has fewer than 90,000 clones; around three quarters are singletons. The receptor was isolated from a woman aged 50 to 60 in good health and CMV-seropositive. The V call is TRBV5-8, the J call TRBJ2-3; TRBD2 matches 15 bases. Sequencing was done on a sample of PBMCs. The CDR3 region is CASSSRTSGGVHTQYF. The CDR3 DNA is TGTGCCAGCAGCTCCAGGACTAGCGGGGGGGTGCATACGCAGTATTTT.